This TCR beta chain was sequenced for a study of shared clonotypes between healthy human individuals. Per germline, CDR1 LNHDA and CDR2 SQIVND (reference sequence). V trimming: 3 bases; J trimming: 5 bases; junction bases outside the gene matches: 7. The CDR3 extends over 16 amino acids. TCRdb keeps only in-frame clones here, not all; method: immunoSEQ multiplex PCR. The top ten clones hold 0.5% to 0.65% of a sample with over a million clones, around three quarters of them seen once. The specimen was memory CD4+ T cells from PBMCs. The subset: CD45RA-negative fraction. This clonotype originated in a young man in good health. Some clones in this sample may be carry-over from other donors' samples. The chain carries TRBV19 and TRBJ2-7; 13 positions match TRBD2. CDR3 sequence: CASSILLAGGKDEQYF. The CDR3 bases are TGTGCCAGTAGTATCCTACTAGCGGGAGGGAAAGACGAGCAGTACTTC.